The clone carrying this TCR beta chain came up a few times. Antigen specificity is unknown. This entry belongs to a study of T cell repertoires in cytomegalovirus infection. MiXCR, run by TCRdb on the reads, gives a single entry per CDR3 protein. The table includes 600,000 to 700,000 distinct CDR3 sequences, around 30% detected once. General study points: Using cumulative public TCR beta family frequency, the authors identified those who carried CMV together with the relevant HLA. Dominant in the ex vivo response were TCR beta clonotypes restricted by HLA-C and specific for CMV.

The sequence derives from a human donor in good health (CMV status not recorded). Some clones in this sample may be carry-over from other donors' samples. This specimen was cultured PBMCs, taken from culture after CMV antigen stimulation.

CDR3 protein: CASSLVGQAGNTIYF. CDR3 nucleotide sequence: TGTGCCAGCAGCTTAGTTGGTCAGGCCGGAAACACCATATATTTT. The rearrangement links TRBV7-2 to TRBJ1-3; no clear D. This CDR3 has 15 amino acids. Looked up from germline, CDR1 is SGHTA and CDR2 is FQGNSA. V was shortened by 1 base and J by 4 bases, with 11 bases between the two germline ends.